This T cell receptor beta chain was profiled in a study of immune evolution from preneoplasia to lung adenocarcinoma. Study context: HLA loss of heterozygosity: under 7.5% AIS, about 14% MIA, over 25% ADC, none AAH.

Looked up from germline, CDR1 is GTSNPN and CDR2 is SVGIG (reference sequence). The CDR3 runs 14 residues. The junction had 7 bases not matched to a gene; V was cut back by 2 bases and J by 7 bases. Measured with immunoSEQ multiplex PCR; TCRdb has only the in-frame clones, and not every one. The profile shows around 4,400 clones, 79% of them singletons. Premalignant or tumor cells were enriched by macro-dissection after pathologic assessment. The sequenced sample was FFPE minimally invasive lung adenocarcinoma tissue. The TCR was taken from a person aged 50-75 years with lung adenocarcinoma. The rearrangement uses TRBV30 and TRBJ2-1, with 8 bases identical to TRBD2. CDR3 loop: CAWSHGGAGNEQFF. In DNA, the CDR3 is TGTGCCTGGAGTCACGGGGGGGCTGGGAATGAGCAGTTCTTC.